Following are 12 T cell receptor beta chains from one sample sequenced in a study of blood T cell repertoires in COVID-19. The data were produced by immunoSEQ multiplex PCR, yet TCRdb's version contains in-frame clones alone and is incomplete. The sample yields a few hundred thousand clones, approximately 84% seen once. Sequencing was performed on peripheral blood. These receptors came from a woman in her sixties or seventies with acute or convalescent COVID-19.

The V gene is TRBV19, the J gene TRBJ1-6; TRBD1 matches at 8 bases. Germline V CDR1 and CDR2: LNHDA, SQIVND (reference sequence). The CDR3 length is 14 residues. The junction had 3 bases not matched to a gene; V was cut back by 4 bases and J by 7 bases. The chain's CDR3 is CASSKGQENSPLHF. DNA of the CDR3: TGTGCCAGTAGTAAGGGACAGGAGAATTCACCCCTCCACTTT.

The chain recombines TRBV6-5 with TRBJ1-1; unclear D gene. Trimming took 6 bases from V and 5 from J, leaving 13 bases between them. Germline CDR1 reads MNHEY; CDR2 reads SVGAGI. The CDR3 sequence is 13 residues long. The CDR3 is CASRVRSRTEAFF. The CDR3 nucleotides are TGTGCCAGCAGGGTCAGGTCGAGAACTGAAGCTTTCTTT.

The V call is TRBV6-5, the J call TRBJ1-2; TRBD1 agrees at 7 bases. CDR3 size: 16 residues. Per the germline V gene, CDR1 is MNHEY and CDR2 is SVGAGI. V was pared by 2 bases and J by 4 bases, with 10 bases of the junction left unmatched. CDR3 residues: CASSYRETRQGYGYTF. CDR3 nucleotide sequence: TGTGCCAGCAGTTACCGCGAGACTAGACAGGGCTATGGCTACACCTTC.

For the CDR3, the DNA is TGTGCCAGCCCCGGGACAGGGCCATATCAGTTCTTC. As protein: CASPGTGPYQFF. The chain recombines TRBV6-5 with TRBJ2-1; TRBD1 matches at 9 bases. CDR3 length: 12 amino acids. V trimming: 8 bases; J trimming: 13 bases; junction bases outside the gene matches: 9. CDR1 MNHEY and CDR2 SVGAGI come from the germline V gene.

The V gene is TRBV10-3, the J gene TRBJ2-7; 11 nucleotides match TRBD1. V shed 4 bases and J 4 bases; nucleotides not matched to a gene: 6. The CDR3 runs to 15 residues. Germline V CDR1 and CDR2: ENHRY, SYGVKD. The DNA for the CDR3 is TGTGCCATCAGTGGGACAGGGGGCTTAGTTTACGAGCAGTACTTC. Amino acids: CAISGTGGLVYEQYF.

This chain joins TRBV5-1 and TRBJ2-3; D uncertain. The CDR3 is 13 residues long. CDR1 is SGHRS and CDR2 is YFSETQ in the germline V gene. With 0 bases removed from V and 6 bases from J, the gap between germline ends came to 8 bases. The CDR3, as DNA: TGCGCCAGCAGCTTGGCCGTTCTGGATACGCAGTATTTT. Translation gives CASSLAVLDTQYF.

This rearrangement joins TRBV30 to TRBJ2-1, with TRBD2 identical over 10 bases. Germline-derived CDR1 and CDR2 are GTSNPN and SVGIG (reference sequence). CDR3 length equals 16 residues. The V segment lost 2 bases and the J segment 3 bases; nucleotides outside the gene matches: 7. The CDR3 nucleotides are TGTGCCTGGAGTACCAGCGGGGGGGTATACTACAATGAGCAGTTCTTC. Translated, it gives CAWSTSGGVYYNEQFF.

The rearrangement joins TRBV29-1 to TRBJ2-2; 7 positions match TRBD1. V was pared by 5 bases and J by 0 bases, with 6 bases of the junction left unmatched. The CDR3 runs 15 residues. The germline CDR1 and CDR2 sequences are SQVTM and ANQGSEA. The chain's CDR3 is CSVTEGASNTGELFF. The DNA for the CDR3 is TGCAGCGTTACAGAGGGGGCTTCGAACACCGGGGAGCTGTTTTTT.

J is TRBJ1-5 and V is TRBV6-2 or TRBV6-3; D possibly corresponds to TRBD1 (6 bases). Germline V gene data show CDR1 as MNHEY and CDR2 as SVGEGT. The CDR3 length is 14 residues. Trimming stripped 2 bases from V and 4 bases from J, with 9 bases between. The CDR3 bases are TGTGCCAGCAGTTACGGACAGAAAAATCAGCCCCAGCATTTT. Amino acids: CASSYGQKNQPQHF.

The chain is built from TRBV5-1 and TRBJ2-3, with 8 bases matching TRBD2. CDR1 is SGHRS and CDR2 is YFSETQ in the germline V gene. The CDR3 loop spans 15 amino acids. V shed 0 bases, J shed 1 base, and the junction held 1 base outside the gene matches. CDR3 amino acids: CASSLGAGGTDTQYF. The CDR3 DNA reads as TGCGCCAGCAGCTTGGGAGCGGGGGGCACAGATACGCAGTATTTT.

The CDR3 sequence: CASSSGGLNQPQHF. CDR3 in DNA: TGTGCCAGCAGCTCAGGGGGCTTGAATCAGCCCCAGCATTTT. The chain combines TRBV6-6 with TRBJ1-5; 8 bases fit TRBD1. Trimming removed 6 bases from V and 4 bases from J; junction bases left unmatched: 5. The CDR3 length is 14 residues. Per germline, CDR1 MNHNY and CDR2 SVGAGI (reference sequence).

On this clone itself: Germline is not matched at one junction end, which may reflect a read error. The chain employs TRBV18 and TRBJ2-1; a weak D match, TRBD2 (6 bases). Germline CDR1 is KGHSH and CDR2 is LQKENI. CDR3 length equals 13 residues. The CDR3 region has the DNA TGTGCCAGTTCACCCTCACCCGGGGGTGAGCAGTTCTTC. Amino acid sequence: CASSPSPGGEQFF.